The present T cell receptor beta chain was sequenced within a study of post-analysis software for immune sequencing data. Concerning this clonotype: Its antigen remains unknown.

This CDR3 is 15 amino acids long. Between the trimmed V and J ends, which lost 0 bases and 1 base, there was a span of 7 bases. Every TCR beta cDNA library bore unique molecular identifiers. Using its own MiXCR run on the PCR reads, TCRdb lists one record per CDR3 protein. The data hold under 900,000 distinct CDR3 sequences, with 53% observed a single time. Points from the study as a whole: Normalized Chao1 diversity was significantly reduced in patients versus controls. Controls showed lower frequencies than patients for five or six TRBV segments, and TRBV5-6, TRBV5-1 and TRBV20-1 were among these.

This clonotype was sampled from a girl between 10 and 17 years old with multiple sclerosis. The sample taken for sequencing was blood. V usage is TRBV12-3 or TRBV12-4 and J usage is TRBJ1-5; D ambiguous. The CDR3 reads CASSLAGSSNQPQHF. CDR3 bases: TGTGCCAGCAGTTTAGCAGGGTCGAGCAATCAGCCCCAGCATTTT.